One and the same sample provided the 24 T cell receptor beta chains below, sequenced in a study of shared clonotypes between healthy human individuals (dated by TCRdb to 2020 to 2022). The method was the immunoSEQ multiplex PCR assay. TCRdb re-hosts the immuneACCESS table, in-frame sequences only. Its copies lack some clones; in the studies checked, an unresolved V gene accounts for under half of them, and the cause for the rest is not known. The sample has some 2 million clones on record, around 96% of them singletons. Of the sample, 1.2% falls within the top ten clones. CD8 naive samples consisted of CD45RO-negative cells that were positively selected for CCR7, yielding a CD45RA+CCR7+ population without TemRA cells. The sample consisted of naive CD8+ T cells sorted from blood. The sample's cell subset or site label, decoded: CD45RA+CCR7+. The receptors come from a man younger than 35 in good health.

Points on this clone: The sample holds other DNA sequences that translate to the same CDR3. The chain links TRBV9 to TRBJ1-1; D might be TRBD1 (5 bases). The CDR3 has 13 residues. The germline V gene encodes CDR1 SGDLS and CDR2 YYNGEE. Trimming left V 0 bases short and J 6 bases short, with 9 bases between. CDR3 region: CASSVDSGAEAFF. CDR3 bases: TGTGCCAGCAGCGTAGACTCGGGGGCTGAAGCTTTCTTT. Supplemented by reference TRBV9 and TRBJ1-1, the full variable domain reads DSGVTQTPKHLITATGQRVTLRCSPRSGDLSVYWYQQSLDQGLQFLIQYYNGEERAKGNILERFSAQQFPDLHSELNLSSLELGDSALYFCASSVDSGAEAFFGQGTRLTVV.

The rearrangement links TRBV9 to TRBJ1-2; D gene unclear. The germline gives CDR1 SGDLS, CDR2 YYNGEE. The CDR3 sequence is 14 residues long. With 4 bases removed from V and 7 bases from J, the gap between germline ends came to 17 bases. The CDR3 region is CASSTGSLVGGYTF. The CDR3, as DNA: TGTGCCAGCAGCACCGGGTCCCTAGTGGGTGGCTACACCTTC.

This chain uses TRBV4-1 with TRBJ1-3; D possibly corresponds to TRBD1 (5 bases). Germline assignment: CDR1 MGHRA and CDR2 YSYEKL. V gave up 1 base and J gave up 3 bases, with 10 bases separating them. This CDR3 contains 15 residues. The DNA of the CDR3 is TGCGCCAGCAGCCAAGGTACAGGCCGTGGAAACACCATATATTTT. This encodes CASSQGTGRGNTIYF.

This chain links TRBV28 with TRBJ2-7; no firm D call. Germline V lookup: CDR1 MDHEN, CDR2 SYDVKM. V gave up 1 base and J gave up 2 bases, with 12 bases separating them. The CDR3 has 15 residues. CDR3 sequence: CASSLSDQDAYEQYF. In DNA, the CDR3 is TGTGCCAGCAGTTTATCTGACCAGGATGCCTACGAGCAGTACTTC.

As regards this clone: Other nucleotide sequences in the sample specify the same CDR3. This chain connects TRBV4-3 to TRBJ2-7; 7 bases are shared with TRBD1. Germline CDR1 and CDR2: LGHNA and YSLEER. The CDR3 spans 13 residues. V trimming: 4 bases; J trimming: 1 base; junction bases outside the gene matches: 1. In DNA form, the CDR3 reads TGCGCCAGCAGCCGGGGACAGTCCTACGAGCAGTACTTC. This gives the protein CASSRGQSYEQYF.

The J gene is TRBJ2-1, the V gene TRBV11-1; D not certain. This CDR3 spans 12 amino acids. Germline CDR1 reads SGHAT; CDR2 reads FQDESV (reference sequence). V was clipped by 2 bases and J by 7 bases, with 6 bases between them. Here the CDR3 reads CASSLSENEQFF. The CDR3 coding sequence is TGTGCCAGCAGCTTATCTGAAAATGAGCAGTTCTTC. Variable domain in full (rest from reference TRBV11-1 and TRBJ2-1): EAEVAQSPRYKITEKSQAVAFWCDPISGHATLYWYRQILGQGPELLVQFQDESVVDDSQLPKDRFSAERLKGVDSTLKIQPAELGDSAMYLCASSLSENEQFFGPGTRLTVL.

The chain is built from TRBV25-1 and TRBJ2-5; D not resolved. This CDR3 is built from 15 residues. Trimming removed 2 bases at V and 4 bases at J, with 14 bases between. The germline V gene has CDR1 MGHDK and CDR2 SYGVNS. This CDR3 reads CASSELWGSAETQYF. The CDR3 DNA reads TGTGCCAGCAGTGAACTTTGGGGTTCGGCAGAGACCCAGTACTTC.

With respect to this clone: Within the sample, other DNA sequences also encode this same CDR3. The chain employs TRBV6-6 and TRBJ2-1; D unclear. The CDR3 loop spans 13 amino acids. Trimming stripped 0 bases from V and 1 base from J, with 1 base between. Germline V lookup: CDR1 MNHNY, CDR2 SVGAGI (reference sequence). The CDR3 reads CASSYSSYNEQFF. CDR3 in DNA: TGTGCCAGCAGTTACTCTTCCTACAATGAGCAGTTCTTC.

This clone was counted only a few times. This sequence joins TRBV10-2 and TRBJ1-5; D possibly corresponds to TRBD1 (6 bases). V was shortened by 3 bases and J by 8 bases, with 11 bases between the two germline ends. The CDR3 spans 13 residues. CDR1 WSHSY and CDR2 SAAADI come from the germline V gene. CDR3: CASSEGGRKPQHF. DNA for the CDR3: TGCGCCAGCAGTGAAGGGGGGCGTAAGCCCCAGCATTTT.

This chain connects TRBV30 to TRBJ2-7; D perhaps matches TRBD2 (5 bases). V was shortened by 0 bases and J by 4 bases, with 13 bases between the two germline ends. The CDR3 spans 14 residues. Germline V lookup: CDR1 GTSNPN, CDR2 SVGIG (reference sequence). The CDR3 coding sequence is TGTGCCTGGAGTGTACTGAGGGATACTTACGAGCAGTACTTC. Translation gives CAWSVLRDTYEQYF.

The V call is TRBV19, the J call TRBJ2-3; D is ambiguous. V shed 3 bases and J shed 1 base, with 17 bases lying between them. This CDR3 contains 17 residues. Germline V gene sequence: CDR1 LNHDA, CDR2 SQIVND (reference sequence). The CDR3 loop reads CASSILTGVDGTDTQYF. DNA of the CDR3: TGTGCCAGTAGTATTCTTACGGGTGTTGATGGCACAGATACGCAGTATTTT.

V is TRBV28 and J is TRBJ2-3, with D uncertain. The CDR3 runs to 14 residues. V lost 2 bases and J 2 bases, leaving 8 bases between the germline ends. Looked up from germline, CDR1 is MDHEN and CDR2 is SYDVKM. In DNA form, the CDR3 reads TGTGCCAGCAGTTTAATGGGGTTCACAGATACGCAGTATTTT. Translating gives CASSLMGFTDTQYF.

The chain employs TRBV27 and TRBJ2-5, with D possibly being TRBD2 (6 bases). The CDR3 has 16 amino acids. With 6 bases removed from V and 4 bases from J, the gap between germline ends came to 21 bases. Germline CDR1 is MNHEY and CDR2 is SMNVEV (reference sequence). The CDR3 DNA follows: TGTGCCAGCAGCCGGGTAGCGGTCCAAGGGATAGAGACCCAGTACTTC. Residues: CASSRVAVQGIETQYF.

The chain joins TRBV2 to TRBJ2-7; 7 nucleotides match TRBD2. The CDR3 is made up of 12 amino acids. V trimming: 7 bases; J trimming: 7 bases; junction bases outside the gene matches: 7. Germline V gene lookup returns CDR1 SNHLY and CDR2 FYNNEI. CDR3 bases: TGTGCCAGCACCCCGGGGGAGGGGGAGCAGTACTTC. Its protein product is CASTPGEGEQYF. The full variable domain, rest sourced from reference TRBV2 and TRBJ2-7, is EPEVTQTPSHQVTQMGQEVILRCVPISNHLYFYWYRQILGQKVEFLVSFYNNEISEKSEIFDDQFSVERPDGSNFTLKIRSTKLEDSAMYFCASTPGEGEQYFGPGTRLTVT.

The chain's CDR3 is CASSSGESYEQYF. For the CDR3, the DNA is TGTGCCAGCAGCTCGGGGGAGTCCTACGAGCAGTACTTC. V gene TRBV5-4 combines with J gene TRBJ2-7; maybe TRBD2 (6 bases). Trimming removed 3 bases from V and 1 base from J, with 8 bases in between. The germline CDR1 and CDR2 sequences are SGHNT and YYREEE (reference sequence). CDR3 length: 13 residues.

This clone was observed once. The chain recombines TRBV10-3 with TRBJ2-7; D might be TRBD1 (6 bases). Trimming stripped 2 bases from V and 2 bases from J, with 10 bases between. The germline gives CDR1 ENHRY, CDR2 SYGVKD. The length of the CDR3 is 14 residues. The CDR3 DNA reads TGTGCCATCAGTGAGGCCGGGACAACCTACGAGCAGTACTTC. This encodes CAISEAGTTYEQYF.

This chain connects TRBV29-1 to TRBJ1-5; 7 nucleotides line up with TRBD1. After removal of 4 bases from V and 5 bases from J, the junction contained 8 bases not matched to a gene. The CDR3 has 14 residues. The germline V gene has CDR1 SQVTM and CDR2 ANQGSEA. CDR3 nucleotides: TGCAGCGTTGTAAGGCAGGGGGGCGATCAGCCCCAGCATTTT. Protein product: CSVVRQGGDQPQHF.

The V gene is TRBV10-1, the J gene TRBJ2-5, with 8 bases aligning to TRBD2. Germline CDR1 and CDR2: WNHNN and SYGVQD (reference sequence). The CDR3 is 14 amino acids. J gave up 2 bases and V 6 bases, and 5 bases lay outside the gene matches. CDR3 nucleotides: TGCGCCAGCAGCGGTACGGGGGGGCAAGAGACCCAGTACTTC. This sequence encodes CASSGTGGQETQYF.

This clone turned up a few times. The CDR3: CASSLVFLEESSYNSPLHF. CDR3 coding DNA: TGTGCCAGCAGCTTAGTATTTCTCGAGGAGAGCTCCTATAATTCACCCCTCCACTTT. J is TRBJ1-6 and V is TRBV7-8; D call uncertain. V lost 1 base to trimming and J lost 0 bases, with 16 bases between them. Germline CDR1 and CDR2: SGHVS and FQNEAQ. The CDR3 has 19 amino acids.

This clone was seen a few times. The rearrangement uses TRBV2 and TRBJ1-6; weak D call: TRBD1 (5 bases). V was shortened by 3 bases and J by 8 bases, with 14 bases between the two germline ends. Per the germline V gene, CDR1 is SNHLY and CDR2 is FYNNEI. The length of the CDR3 is 15 residues. In DNA form, the CDR3 reads TGTGCCAGCAGTGACGGCCGGGTAGGGGATTCACCCCTCCACTTT. Protein: CASSDGRVGDSPLHF.

This chain links TRBV5-4 with TRBJ1-2; D gene ambiguous. This CDR3 comprises 11 residues. V lost 3 bases and J 4 bases, leaving 4 bases between the germline ends. Germline CDR1 is SGHNT and CDR2 is YYREEE (reference sequence). The CDR3 DNA reads as TGTGCCAGCAGCTCAGGCTATGGCTACACCTTC. Translated: CASSSGYGYTF.

The V and J genes are TRBV19 and TRBJ2-5, with 10 bases identical to TRBD2. This CDR3 is 14 amino acids long. Germline V gives CDR1 LNHDA, CDR2 SQIVND (reference sequence). The J segment lost 3 bases and the V segment lost 5 bases, leaving 3 bases of the junction unmatched. This CDR3 is CASSSLAGEETQYF. The CDR3 region has the DNA TGTGCCAGTAGTTCTCTAGCGGGAGAAGAGACCCAGTACTTC.

V and J are TRBV5-6 and TRBJ2-7; D possibly matches TRBD1 or TRBD2 (5 bases each). Germline-derived CDR1 and CDR2 are SGHDT and YYEEEE. CDR3 length: 14 amino acids. Trimming stripped 4 bases from V and 0 bases from J, with 11 bases between. CDR3 sequence: CASSGGGFSYEQYF. The CDR3 bases are TGTGCCAGCAGCGGGGGTGGATTCTCCTACGAGCAGTACTTC.

With respect to this clone: Other DNA sequences within the sample encode an identical CDR3. The chain is built from TRBV6-5 and TRBJ2-7; D is uncertain. In germline, CDR1 is MNHEY, CDR2 SVGAGI. Trimming pared 0 bases from V and 4 bases from J, leaving 7 bases between. This CDR3 region has 13 residues. The DNA for the CDR3 is TGTGCCAGCAGTTACTCTGAGGAATACGAGCAGTACTTC. Protein product: CASSYSEEYEQYF.